This T cell receptor (beta chain) is from a study of blood T cell repertoires in COVID-19. Background on the study: There were acute and convalescent COVID-19 samples, and they came from the United States, Italy and Spain. The cDNA or gDNA used as material had been derived from T cells, B-cell-depleted T cells, or PBMCs.

Patients of the Seattle cohort, enrolled during active infection, were followed longitudinally. Details on this clone: Other nucleotide sequences in the sample specify the same CDR3.

Study processing details: Reference gene primer amplification yielded estimated nucleated cell counts. This table comes from immunoSEQ multiplex PCR, and its TCRdb copy is limited to in-frame clones, with some not included. That table is the source of V, J and clone size, and D and trimming were worked out from the DNA. The top ten clones hold roughly 14% of a sample with a few hundred thousand clones, roughly 84% of them seen once. Germline values: CDR1 MDHEN, CDR2 SYDVKM. The V end was cut by 4 bases, the J end by 5 bases, with 8 bases between. The CDR3 consists of 12 residues. Sequencing used peripheral blood. V gene TRBV28 combines with J gene TRBJ1-1; D remains ambiguous. This TCR derives from a person between 65 and 79 years old with COVID-19, enrolled during active disease. DNA of the CDR3: TGTGCCAGCAGTTCAGGTTTGACTGAAGCTTTCTTT. It translates to CASSSGLTEAFF.